The clone carrying this TCR beta chain has only a few counts. The entry originates in a study of blood T cell repertoires in COVID-19. Here immunoSEQ multiplex PCR was the method, and the copy in TCRdb shows in-frame clones only, minus some. Of 350,000 to 450,000 clones listed, more than 75% are singletons. Trimming stripped 3 bases from V and 5 bases from J, with 7 bases between. The CDR3 is made up of 13 amino acids. The V gene's germline CDR1 is MNHNS and CDR2 SASEGT. This sequence joins TRBV6-1 and TRBJ1-4; no clear D. The TCR sequence derives from a man aged 40-49 years in a cohort exposed to, infected with or recovered from COVID-19 (not recorded which). Specimen: PBMCs or T cells enriched from blood (not recorded which). The DNA for the CDR3 is TGTGCCAGCAGTGACAGGTCCAATGAAAAACTGTTTTTT. Residues: CASSDRSNEKLFF.